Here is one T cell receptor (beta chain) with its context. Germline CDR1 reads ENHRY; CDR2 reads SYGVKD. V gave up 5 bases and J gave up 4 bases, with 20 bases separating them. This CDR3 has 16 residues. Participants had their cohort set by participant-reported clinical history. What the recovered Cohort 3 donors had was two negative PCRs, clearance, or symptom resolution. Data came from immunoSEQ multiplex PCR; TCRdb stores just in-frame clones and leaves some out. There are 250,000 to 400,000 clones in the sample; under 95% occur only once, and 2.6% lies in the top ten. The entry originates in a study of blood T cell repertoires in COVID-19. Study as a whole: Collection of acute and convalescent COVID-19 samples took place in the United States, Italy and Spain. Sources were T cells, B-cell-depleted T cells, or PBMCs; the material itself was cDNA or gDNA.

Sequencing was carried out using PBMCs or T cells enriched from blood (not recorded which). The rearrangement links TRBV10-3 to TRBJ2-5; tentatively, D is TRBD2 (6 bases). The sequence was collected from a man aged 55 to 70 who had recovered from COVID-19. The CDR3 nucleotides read TGTGCCATCAGTCGAGGAGCAGGGAGGATGTCAGAGACCCAGTACTTC. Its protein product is CAISRGAGRMSETQYF.